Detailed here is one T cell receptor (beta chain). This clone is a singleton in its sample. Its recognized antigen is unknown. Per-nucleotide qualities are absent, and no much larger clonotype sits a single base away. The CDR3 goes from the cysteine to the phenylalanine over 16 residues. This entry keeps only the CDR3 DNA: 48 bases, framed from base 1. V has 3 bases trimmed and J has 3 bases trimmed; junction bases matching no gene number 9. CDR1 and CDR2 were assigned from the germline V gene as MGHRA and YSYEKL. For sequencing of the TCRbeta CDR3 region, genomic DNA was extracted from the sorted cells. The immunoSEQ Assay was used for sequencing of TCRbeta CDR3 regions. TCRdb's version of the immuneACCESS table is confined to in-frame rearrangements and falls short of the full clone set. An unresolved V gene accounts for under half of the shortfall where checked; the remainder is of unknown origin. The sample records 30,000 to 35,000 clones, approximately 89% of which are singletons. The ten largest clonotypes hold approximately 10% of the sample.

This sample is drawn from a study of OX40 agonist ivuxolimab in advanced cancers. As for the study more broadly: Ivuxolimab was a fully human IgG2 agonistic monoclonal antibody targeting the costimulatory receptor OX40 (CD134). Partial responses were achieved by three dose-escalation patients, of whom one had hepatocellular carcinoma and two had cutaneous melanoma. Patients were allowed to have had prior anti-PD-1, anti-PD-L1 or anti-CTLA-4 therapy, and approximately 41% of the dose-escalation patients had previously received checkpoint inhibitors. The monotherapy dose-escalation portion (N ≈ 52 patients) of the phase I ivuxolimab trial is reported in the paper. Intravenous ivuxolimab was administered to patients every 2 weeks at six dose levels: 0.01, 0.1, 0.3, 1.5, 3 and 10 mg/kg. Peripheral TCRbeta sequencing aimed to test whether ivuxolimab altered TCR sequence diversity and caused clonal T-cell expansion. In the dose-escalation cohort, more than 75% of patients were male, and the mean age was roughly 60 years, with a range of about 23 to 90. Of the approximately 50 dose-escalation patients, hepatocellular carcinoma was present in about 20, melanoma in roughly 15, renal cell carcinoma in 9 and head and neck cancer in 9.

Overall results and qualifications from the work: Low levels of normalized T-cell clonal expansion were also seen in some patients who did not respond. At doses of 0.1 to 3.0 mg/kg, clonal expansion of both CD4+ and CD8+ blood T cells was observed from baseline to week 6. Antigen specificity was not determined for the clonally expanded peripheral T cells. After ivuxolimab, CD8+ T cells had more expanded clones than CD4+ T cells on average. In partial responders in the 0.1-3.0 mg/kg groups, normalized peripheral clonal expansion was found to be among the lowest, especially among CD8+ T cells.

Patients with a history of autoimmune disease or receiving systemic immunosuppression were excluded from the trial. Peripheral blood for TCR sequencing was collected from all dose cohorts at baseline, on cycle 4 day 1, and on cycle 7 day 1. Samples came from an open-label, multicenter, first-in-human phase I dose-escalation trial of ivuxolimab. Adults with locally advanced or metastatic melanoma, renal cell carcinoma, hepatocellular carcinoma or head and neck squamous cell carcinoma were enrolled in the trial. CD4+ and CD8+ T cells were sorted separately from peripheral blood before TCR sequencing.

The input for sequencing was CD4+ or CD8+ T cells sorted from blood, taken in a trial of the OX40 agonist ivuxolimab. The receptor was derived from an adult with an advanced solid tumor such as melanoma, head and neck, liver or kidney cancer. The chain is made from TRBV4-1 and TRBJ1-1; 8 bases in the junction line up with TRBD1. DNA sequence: TGCGCCAGCAGCCATGTTCGGACAGGGCGGGACACTGAAGCTTTCTTT. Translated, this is CASSHVRTGRDTEAFF.